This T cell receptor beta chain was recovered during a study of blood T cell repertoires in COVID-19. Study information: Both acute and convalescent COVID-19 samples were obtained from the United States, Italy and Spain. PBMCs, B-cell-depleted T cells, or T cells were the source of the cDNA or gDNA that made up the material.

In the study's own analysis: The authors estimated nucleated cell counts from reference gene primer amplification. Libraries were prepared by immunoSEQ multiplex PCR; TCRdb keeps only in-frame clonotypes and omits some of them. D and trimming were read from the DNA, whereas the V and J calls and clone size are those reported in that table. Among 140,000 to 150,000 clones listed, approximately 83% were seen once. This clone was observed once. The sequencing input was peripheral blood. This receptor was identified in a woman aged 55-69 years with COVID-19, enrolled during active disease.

CDR3 residues: CASTSGGSSYNEQFF. DNA for the CDR3: TGCGCCAGCACTTCAGGGGGAAGCTCCTACAATGAGCAGTTCTTC. This sequence joins TRBV5-1 and TRBJ2-1; 7 bases fit TRBD1. Germline CDR1 SGHRS, CDR2 YFSETQ. The CDR3 extends over 15 amino acids. Trimming at V came to 6 bases and at J to 0 bases, leaving 6 bases not matched to a gene.